One and the same sample provided the 27 T cell receptor beta chains below, sequenced in a study of blood T cell repertoires in COVID-19. Data came from immunoSEQ multiplex PCR; TCRdb stores just in-frame clones and leaves some out. The sample includes about 220,000 clones, about 90% seen only once; the top ten take about 1.9%. The specimen was peripheral blood. The receptors here all came from a man aged 40-55 years with active or convalescent COVID-19.

A few counts support this clone. The chain carries TRBV5-8 and TRBJ1-1; 9 nucleotides agree with TRBD1. The germline CDR1 and CDR2 sequences are SGHTS and YDEGEE. This CDR3 comprises 13 residues. V was clipped by 4 bases and J by 11 bases; unmatched bases: 9. CDR3 region: CASSIRDRVDAFF. The CDR3 nucleotides are TGTGCCAGCAGCATCCGGGACAGGGTGGATGCTTTCTTT.

The genes are TRBV28 and TRBJ1-5, with TRBD1 matching 7 bases. V was clipped by 8 bases and J by 0 bases; unmatched bases: 13. Germline V gene sequence: CDR1 MDHEN, CDR2 SYDVKM. This CDR3 spans 17 amino acids. CDR3 region: CASSYPTGTYSNQPQHF. In DNA, the CDR3 is TGTGCCAGCTCCTACCCGACAGGGACTTATAGCAATCAGCCCCAGCATTTT.

The chain is built from TRBV9 and TRBJ2-2, with D possibly matching TRBD1 (6 bases). The ends were cut back, 4 bases at V and 7 bases at J, with 14 bases in the middle. Germline CDR1 SGDLS, CDR2 YYNGEE. CDR3 length: 14 amino acids. The CDR3 is CASSRAGVDGELFF. The CDR3 DNA follows: TGTGCCAGCAGCCGAGCAGGGGTTGACGGGGAGCTGTTTTTT.

The chain is built from TRBV7-9 and TRBJ2-2; D is possibly TRBD2 (5 bases). This CDR3 contains 16 residues. Trimming removed 1 base at V and 2 bases at J, with 11 bases between. The germline CDR1 and CDR2 sequences are SEHNR and FQNEAQ (reference sequence). The CDR3 reads CASSLGSGSNTGELFF. The CDR3 DNA follows: TGTGCCAGCAGCTTAGGGTCGGGGAGTAACACCGGGGAGCTGTTTTTT.

This clone was seen once. The chain couples TRBV9 to TRBJ1-5, with D perhaps matching TRBD1 (5 bases). The CDR3 covers 14 residues. V gave up 4 bases and J gave up 1 base, with 9 bases separating them. Per the germline V gene, CDR1 is SGDLS and CDR2 is YYNGEE. As DNA, the CDR3 is TGTGCCAGCAGCCGGACAAGCAGCAATCAGCCCCAGCATTTT. It is translated as CASSRTSSNQPQHF.

J is TRBJ1-4 and V is TRBV28; 7 nucleotides match TRBD1. Trimming removed 6 bases from V and 3 bases from J; junction bases left unmatched: 4. The germline CDR1 and CDR2 sequences are MDHEN and SYDVKM. This CDR3 region has 14 residues. The CDR3, as DNA: TGTGCCAGCAGCATGACAGGGTCTAATGAAAAACTGTTTTTT. Translation: CASSMTGSNEKLFF.

The gene calls are TRBV5-1 and TRBJ1-5; no firm D call. The V gene's germline CDR1 is SGHRS and CDR2 YFSETQ. Trimming stripped 0 bases from V and 5 bases from J, with 9 bases between. CDR3 length equals 14 residues. CDR3 DNA: TGCGCCAGCAGCTTGGATAGCCCCGATCAGCCCCAGCATTTT. Its protein product is CASSLDSPDQPQHF.

The chain links TRBV5-1 to TRBJ2-3; D remains unclear. Trimming pared 6 bases from V and 4 bases from J, leaving 18 bases between. Germline values: CDR1 SGHRS, CDR2 YFSETQ. The CDR3 spans 15 residues. DNA of the CDR3: TGCGCCAGCATTACTGCAGAGGTTCCGGCAGATACGCAGTATTTT. Encoded protein: CASITAEVPADTQYF.

The chain carries TRBV14 and TRBJ1-4; TRBD1 agrees at 7 bases. The CDR3 contains 15 residues. Germline V gene lookup returns CDR1 SGHDN and CDR2 FVKESK. The junction had 6 bases not matched to a gene; V was cut back by 0 bases and J by 8 bases. CDR3 in amino acids: CASSQEEGAGEKLFF. CDR3 nucleotides: TGTGCCAGCAGCCAAGAGGAGGGGGCGGGAGAAAAACTGTTTTTT.

The rearrangement links TRBV3-1 (or the pseudogene TRBV3-2) to TRBJ1-1, with unresolved D. Trimming cost V 0 bases and J 0 bases, with 11 bases left between them. Germline CDR1 reads LGHDT; CDR2 reads YNNKEL (reference sequence). The CDR3 extends over 16 amino acids. CDR3 region: CASSQDREVMNTEAFF. CDR3 DNA sequence: TGTGCCAGCAGCCAAGATCGGGAGGTGATGAACACTGAAGCTTTCTTT.

This chain links TRBV7-9 with TRBJ2-2; D perhaps matches TRBD2 (6 bases). The CDR3 contains 17 residues. Deletions cut 3 bases from V and 4 bases from J, with 18 bases between. Germline loops: CDR1 SEHNR, CDR2 FQNEAQ (reference sequence). In DNA form, the CDR3 reads TGTGCCAGCAGCTTTTCGGGGGAGGCAAAGGGCACCGGGGAGCTGTTTTTT. Translating gives CASSFSGEAKGTGELFF. Together with reference TRBV7-9 and TRBJ2-2, the CDR3 gives the full variable domain: DTGVSQNPRHKITKRGQNVTFRCDPISEHNRLYWYRQTLGQGPEFLTYFQNEAQLEKSRLLSDRFSAERPKGSFSTLEIQRTEQGDSAMYLCASSFSGEAKGTGELFFGEGSRLTVL.

The V call is TRBV5-1, the J call TRBJ2-7, with a possible D match to TRBD2 (5 bases). V shed 4 bases and J shed 4 bases, with 12 bases lying between them. The length of the CDR3 is 13 residues. CDR1 and CDR2 (germline): SGHRS, YFSETQ. CDR3 amino acids: CASSPEVFYEQYF. For the CDR3, the DNA is TGCGCCAGCAGCCCGGAGGTATTTTACGAGCAGTACTTC.

The CDR3 loop reads CATSRGRAENQPQHF. CDR3 DNA: TGTGCCACCAGCAGAGGCAGGGCAGAAAATCAGCCCCAGCATTTT. The chain recombines TRBV15 with TRBJ1-5; perhaps TRBD1 as D (5 bases). V was trimmed by 1 base and J by 4 bases, leaving 11 bases between them. Germline V gene sequence: CDR1 LNHNV, CDR2 YYDKDF (reference sequence). The CDR3 is made up of 15 amino acids. Based on the CDR3 plus reference TRBV15 and TRBJ1-5, the full variable domain is DAMVIQNPRYQVTQFGKPVTLSCSQTLNHNVMYWYQQKSSQAPKLLFHYYDKDFNNEADTPDNFQSRRPNTSFCFLDIRSPGLGDTAMYLCATSRGRAENQPQHFGDGTRLSIL.

J is TRBJ1-2 and V is TRBV15, with D tentatively TRBD1 (6 bases). The CDR3 is 16 residues long. Germline CDR1 and CDR2: LNHNV and YYDKDF (reference sequence). V shed 3 bases and J shed 4 bases, with 18 bases lying between them. The CDR3, as DNA: TGTGCCACCAGCAGCGTAGCCCACGGGACACCCTATGGCTACACCTTC. Translation gives CATSSVAHGTPYGYTF.

The chain is built from TRBV27 and TRBJ2-2; 9 nucleotides match TRBD1. V lost 5 bases and J lost 4; bases outside the gene matches: 2. The CDR3 length is 14 residues. Germline-derived CDR1 and CDR2 are MNHEY and SMNVEV (reference sequence). The CDR3 sequence is CASSLTGGTGELFF. The CDR3 nucleotides are TGTGCCAGCAGTCTGACAGGGGGCACCGGGGAGCTGTTTTTT.

The genes are TRBV18 and TRBJ1-1, with D hard to call. The CDR3 contains 14 residues. Germline CDR1 and CDR2: KGHSH and LQKENI. V shed 2 bases and J shed 3 bases, with 10 bases lying between them. The CDR3 here is CASSPRGFDTEAFF. CDR3 DNA: TGTGCCAGCTCACCAAGAGGGTTTGACACTGAAGCTTTCTTT.

This clone has more than one count but fewer than ten. The V gene is TRBV10-2, the J gene TRBJ1-4; D not resolved. V was trimmed by 2 bases and J by 8 bases, leaving 12 bases between them. The CDR3 runs 14 residues. Germline lookup yields CDR1 WSHSY and CDR2 SAAADI. The CDR3 here is CASSERGMGEKLFF. In nucleotides, the CDR3 is TGCGCCAGCAGTGAGAGAGGGATGGGGGAAAAACTGTTTTTT.

The chain recombines TRBV24-1 with TRBJ1-4; no firm D call. There are 14 residues in the CDR3. Trimming removed 4 bases at V and 5 bases at J, with 10 bases between. Germline V lookup: CDR1 KGHDR, CDR2 SFDVKD. CDR3 protein: CATSEAGPNEKLFF. The DNA of the CDR3 is TGTGCCACCAGTGAAGCAGGTCCGAATGAAAAACTGTTTTTT.

This clone came up once. This chain links TRBV7-2 with TRBJ2-7, with 9 bases aligning to TRBD2. There are 15 residues in the CDR3. The V gene's germline CDR1 is SGHTA and CDR2 FQGNSA. V lost 1 base, J lost 2 bases, and 3 bases stayed unmatched. The CDR3 DNA is TGTGCCAGCAGCTTAGGGGCTAGCGGGACCTACGAGCAGTACTTC. It codes for CASSLGASGTYEQYF.

This clone has more than one count but fewer than ten. V gene TRBV5-6 combines with J gene TRBJ1-1, with 8 bases fitting TRBD1. The CDR3 has 13 amino acids. In germline, CDR1 is SGHDT, CDR2 YYEEEE. Trimming cost V 2 bases and J 5 bases; bases outside gene matches: 2. CDR3 region: CASSLRQGTEAFF. CDR3 in DNA: TGTGCCAGCAGCTTAAGACAGGGGACTGAAGCTTTCTTT.

The chain is built from TRBV6-6 and TRBJ1-2; 9 nucleotides match TRBD1. Trimming at V came to 4 bases and at J to 5 bases, leaving 8 bases not matched to a gene. The germline V gene encodes CDR1 MNHNY and CDR2 SVGAGI (reference sequence). The CDR3 covers 15 residues. CDR3 bases: TGTGCCAGCAGTTGGGACAGGGCGGCCCCATATGGCTACACCTTC. Encoded protein: CASSWDRAAPYGYTF.

The chain uses TRBV7-8 and TRBJ1-5; D is undetermined. Germline V CDR1 and CDR2: SGHVS, FQNEAQ. V was trimmed by 5 bases and J by 2 bases, leaving 10 bases between them. The CDR3 is made up of 14 amino acids. The CDR3 sequence: CASSLFEGNQPQHF. Here the CDR3 DNA reads TGTGCCAGCAGCCTCTTTGAGGGCAATCAGCCCCAGCATTTT.

Turning to this clone: A read error may explain this, as a much larger clone is one base away. The sample carries other DNA sequences with the same CDR3. This sequence joins TRBV18 and TRBJ1-2, with D unclear. This CDR3 spans 14 amino acids. The V gene's germline CDR1 is KGHSH and CDR2 LQKENI. Trimming took off 2 bases at V and 2 bases at J, with 9 bases between the two ends. The DNA of the CDR3 is TGTGCCAGCTCACCAGTCGGCAGGAACTATGGCTACACCTTC. Translated, it gives CASSPVGRNYGYTF.

This CDR3 is CASSTGQPNTEAFF. The CDR3 DNA reads TGTGCCAGCAGCACGGGACAGCCAAACACTGAAGCTTTCTTT. The V call is TRBV7-9, the J call TRBJ1-1; 7 nucleotides match TRBD1. The CDR3 covers 14 residues. Trimming removed 5 bases from V and 2 bases from J; junction bases left unmatched: 5. Germline assignment: CDR1 SEHNR and CDR2 FQNEAQ (reference sequence).

The chain has TRBV6-1 and TRBJ1-2, with TRBD1 matching over 8 bases. CDR1 and CDR2 from the germline V gene are MNHNS and SASEGT. CDR3 size: 15 residues. Trimming took 5 bases from V and 8 from J; bases not matched to a gene: 13. The CDR3 is CASSWGQGALYGYTF. In nucleotides, the CDR3 is TGTGCCAGCAGTTGGGGGCAGGGGGCTCTGTACGGCTACACCTTC.

The chain recombines TRBV11-2 with TRBJ2-1; TRBD2 is a possible D gene (5 bases). CDR1 SGHAT and CDR2 FQNNGV come from the germline V gene. V was clipped by 2 bases and J by 8 bases, with 16 bases between them. The CDR3 has 15 amino acids. This chain's CDR3 is CASSLFGLSGDEQFF. The CDR3, as DNA: TGTGCCAGCAGCTTATTTGGACTTTCGGGCGATGAGCAGTTCTTC.

V usage is TRBV12-3 or TRBV12-4 and J usage is TRBJ1-2; no reliable D call. The CDR3 is 13 residues long. The V gene lost 5 bases and the J gene lost 6 bases, with 13 bases spanning the gap. The CDR3 DNA follows: TGTGCCAGCAGTCCCGGGATCCTTAATGGCTACACCTTC. It encodes CASSPGILNGYTF.